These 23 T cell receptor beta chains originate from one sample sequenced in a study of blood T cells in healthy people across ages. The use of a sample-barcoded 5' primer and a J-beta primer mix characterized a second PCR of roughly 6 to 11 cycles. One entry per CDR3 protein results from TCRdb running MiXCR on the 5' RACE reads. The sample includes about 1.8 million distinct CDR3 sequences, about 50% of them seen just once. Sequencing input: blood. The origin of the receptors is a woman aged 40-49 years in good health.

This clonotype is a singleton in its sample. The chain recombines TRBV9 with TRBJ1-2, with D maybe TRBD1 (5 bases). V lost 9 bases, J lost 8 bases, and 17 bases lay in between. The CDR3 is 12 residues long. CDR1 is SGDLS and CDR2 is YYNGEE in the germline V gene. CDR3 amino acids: CATGGRVGGYTF. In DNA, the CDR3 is TGTGCCACCGGGGGTAGGGTGGGAGGCTACACCTTC.

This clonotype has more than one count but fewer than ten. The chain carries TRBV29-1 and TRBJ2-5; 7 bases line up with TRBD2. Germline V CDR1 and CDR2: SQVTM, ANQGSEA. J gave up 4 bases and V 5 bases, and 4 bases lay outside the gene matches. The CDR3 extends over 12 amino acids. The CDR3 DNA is TGCAGCGTTCACCCGGGGGGAGAGACCCAGTACTTC. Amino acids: CSVHPGGETQYF.

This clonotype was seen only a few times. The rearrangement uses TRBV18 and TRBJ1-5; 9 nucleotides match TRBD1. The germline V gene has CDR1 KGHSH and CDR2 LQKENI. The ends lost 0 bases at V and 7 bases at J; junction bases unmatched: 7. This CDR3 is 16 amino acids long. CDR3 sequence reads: CASSPPYRGQGQPQHF. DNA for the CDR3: TGTGCCAGCTCACCACCGTACAGGGGGCAAGGGCAGCCCCAGCATTTT.

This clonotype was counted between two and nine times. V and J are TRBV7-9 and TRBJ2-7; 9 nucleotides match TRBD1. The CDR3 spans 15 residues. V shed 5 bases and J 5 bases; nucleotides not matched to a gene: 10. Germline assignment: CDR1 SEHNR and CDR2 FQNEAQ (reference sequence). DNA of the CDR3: TGTGCCAGCAGCCCGCCGGGACAGGGTCTGGACGAGCAGTACTTC. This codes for CASSPPGQGLDEQYF.

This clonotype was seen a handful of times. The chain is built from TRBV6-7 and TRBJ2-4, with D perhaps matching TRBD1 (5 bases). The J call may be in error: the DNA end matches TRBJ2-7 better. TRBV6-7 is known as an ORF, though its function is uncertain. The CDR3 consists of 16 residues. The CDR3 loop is CASSYNLGHLLPEQYF. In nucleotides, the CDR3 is TGTGCCAGCAGTTACAATCTTGGACACCTCCTGCCCGAGCAGTACTTC.

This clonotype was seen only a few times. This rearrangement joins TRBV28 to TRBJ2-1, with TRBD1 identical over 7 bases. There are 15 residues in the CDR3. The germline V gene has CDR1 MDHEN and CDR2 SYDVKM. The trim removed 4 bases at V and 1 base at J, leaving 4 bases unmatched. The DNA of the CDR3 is TGTGCCAGCAGTTCGACAGGGCTATCCTACAATGAGCAGTTCTTC. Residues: CASSSTGLSYNEQFF. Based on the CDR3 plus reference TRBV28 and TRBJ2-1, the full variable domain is DVKVTQSSRYLVKRTGEKVFLECVQDMDHENMFWYRQDPGLGLRLIYFSYDVKMKEKGDIPEGYSVSREKKERFSLILESASTNQTSMYLCASSSTGLSYNEQFFGPGTRLTVL.

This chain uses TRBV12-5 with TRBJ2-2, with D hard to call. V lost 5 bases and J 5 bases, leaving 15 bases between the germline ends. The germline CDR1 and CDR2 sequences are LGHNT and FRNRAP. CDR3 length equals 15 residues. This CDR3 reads CASGLDRPGTGELFF. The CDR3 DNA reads TGTGCTAGTGGTCTGGACCGTCCCGGGACCGGGGAGCTGTTTTTT. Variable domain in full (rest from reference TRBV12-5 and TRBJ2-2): DARVTQTPRHKVTEMGQEVTMRCQPILGHNTVFWYRQTMMQGLELLAYFRNRAPLDDSGMPKDRFSAEMPDATLATLKIQPSEPRDSAVYFCASGLDRPGTGELFFGEGSRLTVL.

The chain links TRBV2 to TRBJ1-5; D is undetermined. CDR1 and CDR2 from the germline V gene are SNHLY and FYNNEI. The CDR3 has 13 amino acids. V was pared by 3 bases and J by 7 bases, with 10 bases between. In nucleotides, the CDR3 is TGTGCCAGCAGTGATCTCAGCGCCCAGCCCCAGCATTTT. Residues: CASSDLSAQPQHF. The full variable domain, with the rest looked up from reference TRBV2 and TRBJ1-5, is EPEVTQTPSHQVTQMGQEVILRCVPISNHLYFYWYRQILGQKVEFLVSFYNNEISEKSEIFDDQFSVERPDGSNFTLKIRSTKLEDSAMYFCASSDLSAQPQHFGDGTRLSIL.

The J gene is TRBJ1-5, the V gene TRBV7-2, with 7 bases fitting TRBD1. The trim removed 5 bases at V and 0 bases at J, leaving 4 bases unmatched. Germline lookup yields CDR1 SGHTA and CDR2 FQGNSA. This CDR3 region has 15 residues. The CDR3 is CASSAGTVSNQPQHF. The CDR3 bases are TGTGCCAGCAGCGCCGGGACAGTTAGCAATCAGCCCCAGCATTTT.

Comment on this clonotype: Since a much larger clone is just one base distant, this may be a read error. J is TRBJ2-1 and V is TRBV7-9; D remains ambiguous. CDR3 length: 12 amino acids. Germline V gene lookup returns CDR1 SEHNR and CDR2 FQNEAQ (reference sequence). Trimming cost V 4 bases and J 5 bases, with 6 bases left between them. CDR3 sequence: CASSSSDNEQFF. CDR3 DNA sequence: TGTGCCAGCAGCTCCAGCGACAATGAGCAGTTCTTC.

The chain's CDR3 is CSARAGGQGFTDTQYF. In DNA, the CDR3 is TGCAGTGCTAGAGCTGGAGGCCAAGGCTTCACAGATACGCAGTATTTT. V gene TRBV20-1 combines with J gene TRBJ2-3; D may be TRBD2 (5 bases). This CDR3 region has 16 residues. Trimming stripped 1 base from V and 2 bases from J, with 16 bases between. Germline V gene sequence: CDR1 DFQATT, CDR2 SNEGSKA (reference sequence).

CDR3 in DNA: TGTGCCACCTGGACGGCGCACTATGGCTACACCTTC. Amino acids: CATWTAHYGYTF. The chain couples TRBV7-8 to TRBJ1-2; D not certain. The CDR3 length is 12 residues. The V end was cut by 10 bases, the J end by 3 bases, with 12 bases between. The germline V gene has CDR1 SGHVS and CDR2 FQNEAQ.

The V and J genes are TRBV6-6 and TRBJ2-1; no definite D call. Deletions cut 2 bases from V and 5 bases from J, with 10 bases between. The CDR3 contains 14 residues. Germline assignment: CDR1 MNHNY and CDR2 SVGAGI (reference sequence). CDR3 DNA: TGTGCCAGCAGTTACCGGGTCGCCCACAATGAGCAGTTCTTC. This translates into CASSYRVAHNEQFF.

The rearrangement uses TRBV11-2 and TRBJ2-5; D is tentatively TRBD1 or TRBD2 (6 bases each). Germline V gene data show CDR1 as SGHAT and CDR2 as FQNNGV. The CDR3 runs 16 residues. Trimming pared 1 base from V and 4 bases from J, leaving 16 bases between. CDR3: CASSLGGALNRETQYF. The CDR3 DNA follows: TGTGCCAGCAGCTTAGGGGGGGCCCTGAATCGAGAGACCCAGTACTTC. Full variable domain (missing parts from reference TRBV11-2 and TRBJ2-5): EAGVAQSPRYKIIEKRQSVAFWCNPISGHATLYWYQQILGQGPKLLIQFQNNGVVDDSQLPKDRFSAERLKGVDSTLKIQPAKLEDSAVYLCASSLGGALNRETQYFGPGTRLLVL.

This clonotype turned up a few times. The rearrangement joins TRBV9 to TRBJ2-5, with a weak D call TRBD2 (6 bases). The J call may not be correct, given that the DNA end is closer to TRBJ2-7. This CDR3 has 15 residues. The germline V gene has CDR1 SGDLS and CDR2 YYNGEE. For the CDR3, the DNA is TGTGCCAGCAGCGGAGGTGGGGGAGGCGACTACGAGCAGTACTTC. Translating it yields CASSGGGGGDYEQYF.

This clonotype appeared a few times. The CDR3 sequence is CASSFAGLSSGANVLTF. CDR3 sequence (DNA): TGTGCCAGCAGCTTTGCAGGGTTGAGCTCTGGGGCCAACGTCCTGACTTTC. The chain combines TRBV7-2 with TRBJ2-6, with D perhaps matching TRBD1 (5 bases). Trimming removed 3 bases at V and 0 bases at J, with 12 bases between. The CDR3 runs to 17 residues. In germline, CDR1 is SGHTA, CDR2 FQGNSA.

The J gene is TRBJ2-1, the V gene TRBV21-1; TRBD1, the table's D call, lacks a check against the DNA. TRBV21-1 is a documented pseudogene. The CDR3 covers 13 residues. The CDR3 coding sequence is TGTGCCAGCCGGCCGCCTAGGGGGTGTGAGCAGTTCTTC. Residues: CASRPPRGCEQFF.

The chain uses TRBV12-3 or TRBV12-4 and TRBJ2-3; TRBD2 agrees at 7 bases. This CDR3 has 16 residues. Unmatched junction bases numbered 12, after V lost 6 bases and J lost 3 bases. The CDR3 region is CASSDPNLRGTDTQYF. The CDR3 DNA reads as TGTGCCAGCAGCGACCCAAACCTGCGGGGGACAGATACGCAGTATTTT.

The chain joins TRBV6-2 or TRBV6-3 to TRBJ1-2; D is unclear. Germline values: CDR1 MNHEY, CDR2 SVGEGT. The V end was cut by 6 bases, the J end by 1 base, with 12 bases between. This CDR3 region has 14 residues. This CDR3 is CASSYDGLNYGYTF. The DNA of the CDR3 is TGTGCCAGCAGCTATGACGGTCTTAACTATGGCTACACCTTC.

CDR3 sequence: CASSQPLGTNSLYEQYF. As DNA, the CDR3 is TGCGCCAGCAGCCAACCACTCGGGACTAATTCCCTCTACGAGCAGTACTTC. This chain links TRBV4-1 with TRBJ2-7; 7 positions match TRBD2. In germline, CDR1 is MGHRA, CDR2 YSYEKL. V lost 2 bases to trimming and J lost 3 bases; unmatched junction nucleotides: 13. The CDR3 is 17 amino acids.

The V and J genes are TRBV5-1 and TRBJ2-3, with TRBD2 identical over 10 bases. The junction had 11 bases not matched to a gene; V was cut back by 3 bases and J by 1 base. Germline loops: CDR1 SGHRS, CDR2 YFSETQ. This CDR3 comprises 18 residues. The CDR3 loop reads CASSSLGALAGGTDTQYF. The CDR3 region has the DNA TGCGCCAGCAGCTCCCTGGGTGCGCTAGCGGGGGGCACAGATACGCAGTATTTT.

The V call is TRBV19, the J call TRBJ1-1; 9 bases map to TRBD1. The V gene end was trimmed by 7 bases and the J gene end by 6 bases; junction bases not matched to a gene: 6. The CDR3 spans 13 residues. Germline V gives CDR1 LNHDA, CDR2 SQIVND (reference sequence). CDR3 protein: CASMTGGRPEAFF. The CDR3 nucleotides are TGTGCCAGTATGACAGGGGGACGCCCTGAAGCTTTCTTT.

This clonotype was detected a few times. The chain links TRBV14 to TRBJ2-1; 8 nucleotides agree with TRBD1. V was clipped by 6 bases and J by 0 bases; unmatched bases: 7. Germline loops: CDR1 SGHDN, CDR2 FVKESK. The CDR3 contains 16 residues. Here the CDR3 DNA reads TGTGCCAGCAGAGGGGAAACAGGGGGCTCCTACAATGAGCAGTTCTTC. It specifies CASRGETGGSYNEQFF. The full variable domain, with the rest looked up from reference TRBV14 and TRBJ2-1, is EAGVTQFPSHSVIEKGQTVTLRCDPISGHDNLYWYRRVMGKEIKFLLHFVKESKQDESGMPNNRFLAERTGGTYSTLKVQPAELEDSGVYFCASRGETGGSYNEQFFGPGTRLTVL.